This TCR beta chain was identified during a study of T cell repertoires in cytomegalovirus infection. Study as a whole: Indicated by public TCR beta signatures were CMV infection and matching HLA type.

The table lists this clonotype with a few counts. Its antigen is unidentified. Notes on the study in general: HLA-C-restricted CMV-specific TCR beta clonotypes prevailed in the ex vivo response.

Via MiXCR, TCRdb re-called the reads, giving one row per CDR3 protein. Of about 280,000 distinct CDR3 sequences listed, about 20% are singletons. With 0 bases removed from V and 4 bases from J, the gap between germline ends came to 8 bases. Germline CDR1 is SGDLS and CDR2 is YYNGEE. This CDR3 has 15 residues. The TCR sequence derives from a human donor in good health (CMV status not recorded). Some clones in this sample may be carry-over from other donors' samples. The sequencing used cultured PBMCs, collected from culture after CMV antigen stimulation. The chain uses TRBV9 and TRBJ2-6; the D gene is possibly TRBD1 (6 bases). CDR3 sequence: CASSVVGAGANVLTF. CDR3 DNA sequence: TGTGCCAGCAGCGTAGTGGGGGCAGGGGCCAACGTCCTGACTTTC.